Each of the 20 T cell receptor beta chains below was sequenced from the same sample in a study of a mutant IDH1 vaccine in newly diagnosed glioma. Assay used: immunoSEQ multiplex PCR; TCRdb lists only in-frame clones, some missing. The sample has 53,000 or so clones; 65% to 85% are singletons. Time point reported: week 35, safety follow-up. Mutant IDH1 20-mer peptide, at 300 ug, made up each vaccine dose, with topical imiquimod. These receptors are not linked to any known antigen. Sample: PBMCs, taken from a glioma patient whose treatment included an IDH1 peptide vaccine. The receptors derive from a man aged 40-55 years with glioma.

This sequence joins TRBV5-4 and TRBJ2-3; 7 bases align to TRBD1. CDR1 and CDR2 from the germline V gene are SGHNT and YYREEE (reference sequence). The V segment lost 0 bases and the J segment 5 bases; nucleotides outside the gene matches: 0. The CDR3 consists of 13 residues. The CDR3 is CASSLAGGDTQYF. DNA of the CDR3: TGTGCCAGCAGCTTGGCAGGGGGAGATACGCAGTATTTT.

The chain employs TRBV5-1 and TRBJ2-5; 10 positions match TRBD1. Germline V gene sequence: CDR1 SGHRS, CDR2 YFSETQ. The CDR3 is made up of 13 amino acids. J gave up 3 bases and V 4 bases, and 0 bases lay outside the gene matches. DNA for the CDR3: TGCGCCAGCAGCGGGACAGGGGAAGAGACCCAGTACTTC. This codes for CASSGTGEETQYF.

The sample holds a few counts of this clone. The chain links TRBV6-1 to TRBJ1-1, with TRBD1 matching 11 bases. This CDR3 comprises 12 residues. V was pared by 10 bases and J by 5 bases, with 3 bases of the junction left unmatched. Per germline, CDR1 MNHNS and CDR2 SASEGT. The CDR3 nucleotides read TGTGCCACCGGGACAGGGGGAACTGAAGCTTTCTTT. Its translation is CATGTGGTEAFF.

The rearrangement joins TRBV5-1 to TRBJ2-6; D may be TRBD1 or TRBD2 (6 bases each). V was clipped by 8 bases and J by 7 bases, with 28 bases between them. This CDR3 is built from 18 residues. Per germline, CDR1 SGHRS and CDR2 YFSETQ. In DNA, the CDR3 is TGCGCCAGGAGCCCCGGACGGGACACTCTGGAGGGTGCCAACGTCCTGACTTTC. The encoded protein is CARSPGRDTLEGANVLTF.

The chain links TRBV7-8 to TRBJ1-3; a weak D match, TRBD1 (6 bases). V was clipped by 8 bases and J by 1 base, with 24 bases between them. CDR1 SGHVS and CDR2 FQNEAQ come from the germline V gene. The CDR3 has 18 amino acids. CDR3 DNA sequence: TGTGCCAGCCGACAGGTACCTGGCCTATCGGGGTCTGGAAACACCATATATTTT. It yields the protein CASRQVPGLSGSGNTIYF.

The chain carries TRBV7-6 and TRBJ2-1; D is possibly TRBD1 (5 bases). Germline V gene data show CDR1 as SGHVS and CDR2 as FNYEAQ. Trimming pared 6 bases from V and 4 bases from J, leaving 22 bases between. The CDR3 consists of 17 residues. CDR3 in DNA: TGTGCCAGCAGTTCAGCCCAGGGTACCCAACTATACAATGAGCAGTTCTTC. It specifies CASSSAQGTQLYNEQFF.

This sequence joins TRBV5-1 and TRBJ1-6; 8 positions agree with TRBD1. The germline V gene encodes CDR1 SGHRS and CDR2 YFSETQ. The V gene end was trimmed by 3 bases and the J gene end by 8 bases; junction bases not matched to a gene: 4. The CDR3 contains 14 residues. The CDR3 nucleotides are TGCGCCAGCAGCTGGGGGACAGGCGATTCACCCCTCCACTTT. Protein sequence: CASSWGTGDSPLHF.

This sequence joins TRBV4-1 and TRBJ2-1, with D tentatively TRBD2 (5 bases). Trimming shortened V by 3 bases and J by 5 bases, and 11 bases separated the two germline ends. The CDR3 sequence is 14 residues long. Looked up from germline, CDR1 is MGHRA and CDR2 is YSYEKL. Here the CDR3 reads CASSHPVGDNEQFF. The CDR3 DNA follows: TGCGCCAGCAGCCACCCCGTCGGGGACAATGAGCAGTTCTTC.

The V gene is TRBV6-6, the J gene TRBJ1-5; D remains unclear. This CDR3 is built from 15 residues. The V end was cut by 6 bases, the J end by 1 base, with 13 bases between. Germline CDR1 reads MNHNY; CDR2 reads SVGAGI (reference sequence). The CDR3 reads CASSLNDQSNQPQHF. DNA of the CDR3: TGTGCCAGCAGCCTCAACGATCAGAGCAATCAGCCCCAGCATTTT.

This chain links TRBV6-5 with TRBJ1-1, with D perhaps TRBD1 (6 bases). Deletions cut 0 bases from V and 4 bases from J, with 9 bases between. The CDR3 runs 14 residues. The germline gives CDR1 MNHEY, CDR2 SVGAGI. CDR3 sequence: CASSYSDSPTEAFF. The CDR3 DNA reads as TGTGCCAGCAGTTACTCGGACAGCCCCACTGAAGCTTTCTTT.

The chain couples TRBV27 to TRBJ2-7; the D is unclear. The CDR3 runs to 13 residues. Trimming pared 7 bases from V and 3 bases from J, leaving 13 bases between. The V gene's germline CDR1 is MNHEY and CDR2 SMNVEV (reference sequence). This CDR3 reads CASTTGPFYEQYF. CDR3 DNA sequence: TGTGCCAGCACTACGGGCCCCTTCTACGAGCAGTACTTC.

V gene TRBV11-2 combines with J gene TRBJ2-2; 7 bases match TRBD1. The V gene end was trimmed by 3 bases and the J gene end by 7 bases; junction bases not matched to a gene: 5. The CDR3 covers 14 residues. CDR1 is SGHAT and CDR2 is FQNNGV in the germline V gene. CDR3 DNA sequence: TGTGCCAGCAGCTTCACCCGGGACAGCGGGGAGCTGTTTTTT. The encoded protein is CASSFTRDSGELFF. Full variable domain (outside the CDR3, taken from reference TRBV11-2 and TRBJ2-2): EAGVAQSPRYKIIEKRQSVAFWCNPISGHATLYWYQQILGQGPKLLIQFQNNGVVDDSQLPKDRFSAERLKGVDSTLKIQPAKLEDSAVYLCASSFTRDSGELFFGEGSRLTVL.

The chain joins TRBV6-6 to TRBJ2-3, with 7 bases identical to TRBD1. Per the germline V gene, CDR1 is MNHNY and CDR2 is SVGAGI (reference sequence). The CDR3 length is 11 residues. V gave up 5 bases and J gave up 11 bases; unmatched junction bases: 4. Here the CDR3 reads CASSPRDRQYF. CDR3 sequence (DNA): TGTGCCAGCAGTCCCCGGGACAGGCAGTATTTT.

In the case of this clone: Sequence at one end of the junction differs from germline and may be a read error. The chain employs TRBV7-7 and TRBJ2-5, with TRBD2 identical over 10 bases. Germline values: CDR1 SSHAT, CDR2 FNYEAQ (reference sequence). The CDR3 totals 14 residues. CDR3 nucleotides: TGTGCTAGCAGCTTAGCGGGGGGCTTAGAGACCCAGTACTTC. Protein product: CASSLAGGLETQYF.

This clone was detected only once. This chain links TRBV5-1 with TRBJ1-2, with D perhaps matching TRBD1 (5 bases). Germline CDR1 SGHRS, CDR2 YFSETQ. V was cut by 0 bases and J by 3 bases, with 12 bases left in between. The CDR3 length is 15 residues. The chain's CDR3 is CASSLAGVGDYGYTF. The CDR3 DNA reads as TGCGCCAGCAGCTTGGCGGGCGTGGGGGACTATGGCTACACCTTC.

This clone was seen a single time. The rearrangement links TRBV29-1 to TRBJ2-7, with D perhaps matching TRBD1 or TRBD2 (7 bases each). This CDR3 contains 14 residues. V was shortened by 4 bases and J by 3 bases, with 16 bases between the two germline ends. The germline CDR1 and CDR2 sequences are SQVTM and ANQGSEA. The CDR3, as DNA: TGCAGCGTTGTGAGCGGGACAGCAGGCTACGAGCAGTACTTC. Encoded protein: CSVVSGTAGYEQYF.

The chain combines TRBV2 with TRBJ1-2; D is uncertain. The V gene lost 7 bases and the J gene lost 2 bases, with 17 bases spanning the gap. Germline CDR1 and CDR2: SNHLY and FYNNEI. CDR3 length: 15 residues. CDR3 in amino acids: CASTLTSERNYGYTF. The CDR3 nucleotides read TGTGCCAGCACCCTTACGTCCGAACGCAACTATGGCTACACCTTC.

CDR3 protein: CSVETVVREQYF. The CDR3, as DNA: TGCAGCGTTGAGACGGTGGTGCGGGAGCAGTACTTC. V is TRBV29-1 and J is TRBJ2-7; no firm D call. The CDR3 sequence is 12 residues long. Germline loops: CDR1 SQVTM, CDR2 ANQGSEA. The ends were cut back, 3 bases at V and 7 bases at J, with 13 bases in the middle.

The chain recombines TRBV6-5 with TRBJ1-1; no definite D call. V lost 5 bases and J 0 bases, leaving 7 bases between the germline ends. Germline CDR1 and CDR2: MNHEY and SVGAGI. The CDR3 loop spans 13 amino acids. The CDR3 loop reads CASSEVMNTEAFF. The DNA of the CDR3 is TGTGCCAGCAGTGAAGTCATGAACACTGAAGCTTTCTTT.

The CDR3 sequence is CASSYGGRRDEQYF. In DNA, the CDR3 is TGTGCCAGCAGTTACGGGGGGCGCCGGGACGAGCAGTACTTC. The V gene is TRBV6-5, the J gene TRBJ2-7; D tentatively reads TRBD1 or TRBD2 (6 bases each). This CDR3 region has 14 residues. Germline CDR1 is MNHEY and CDR2 is SVGAGI. Trimming shortened V by 2 bases and J by 5 bases, and 13 bases separated the two germline ends.